This T cell receptor (beta chain) was documented in a study of T-cell memory formation after mild COVID-19 (dated by TCRdb to the early 2020s). About the investigation overall: TCR sequence clusters from the two donors were found to be largely donor specific. T-cell clones expanding and contracting after mild COVID-19 in a couple of donors were tracked by longitudinal TCRalpha and TCRbeta repertoire sequencing. The cohort comprised two young, previously healthy adult volunteers, one female and one male.

Overall study results and their limits: The second-wave clones that peaked on day 37 were not confirmed to be SARS-CoV-2 specific. Some responding clones were detected in pre-infection memory, suggesting pre-existing cross-reactive memory T cells joined the SARS-CoV-2 response. From day 15 to 85, contracting clones showed balanced CD4/CD8 phenotypes, whereas a second wave of clones that expanded from day 15 to 37 leaned towards CD4+. The study covered only two mild cases, and larger cohorts including severe cases with pre-infection samples were considered necessary. Contracting CD4+ clones were located mainly in the CM and EM memory subsets, whereas CD8+ clones were found to be enriched in EMRA.

PBMCs were isolated by Ficoll-Paque density gradient centrifugation. Reading from cysteine to phenylalanine, the CDR3 counts 15 amino acids. Kept here is only the CDR3 DNA, which spans 45 bases and is read in frame from base 1. The germline V gene yields SGHRS for CDR1 and YFSETQ for CDR2. The germline ends are 16 bases apart after V is trimmed by 5 bases and J by 2 bases. The data were produced on an Illumina NovaSeq 6000. TCRalpha and TCRbeta cDNA libraries were constructed by 5'RACE with constant-segment primers, with sample barcodes and unique molecular identifiers being introduced. RNA was extracted from every sample with Trizol reagent. The libraries were amplified in two PCR steps, and the second step added a second sample barcode and Illumina TruSeq adapters. The libraries were sequenced on an Illumina NovaSeq using 2 x 150 bp paired-end reads. Under the source paper's analysis protocol: With migec v1.2.7, reads were demultiplexed and then collapsed into UMI-guided consensus sequences. Using mixcr v2.1.11, UMI consensuses were aligned to TRA and TRB V and J templates and then assembled into clonotypes. Expanded or contracted clonotypes were those called significant by both edgeR and NoisET, with noise models trained on biological replicates. For edgeR calls, the cutoffs were a false discovery rate-adjusted p below 0.01 and a log2 fold-change threshold of 1. As an exploratory analysis of dynamics, max-normalized trajectories of the 1000 most abundant clonotypes were examined with PCA combined with hierarchical clustering. The CD4 or CD8 phenotype of responding clones was assigned using the separately sequenced CD4+ and CD8+ repertoires. In-frame beta chains were kept once TCRdb had trimmed the public reads at Q25 with fastp and called clones with MiXCR. A single entry per CDR3 protein holds the most common genes and DNA from its merged rows. V and J calls and clone size were set by TCRdb, not the authors. The table for this sample lists roughly 250,000 distinct CDR3 sequences; about 16% of them were counted only once. The leading ten clones occupy approximately 3.4% of the sample.

This clonotype was recorded a few times. Its specific antigen is unknown. No qualities accompany the bases; no much larger clone lies one base away. This sequence originates from a man between 18 and 29 years old who had mild COVID-19 (a few samples of this study predate the infection). The sample titles of this study are shuffled in the database, so cell type and time point are left out; the donor was told from shared clones. The specimen was PBMCs or a T cell subset sorted from them (not recorded which). Recombination connected TRBV5-1 to TRBJ1-1; D gene: possibly TRBD1, on 5 matching bases. The DNA sequence is as follows: TGCGCCAGCAGTGGAGGGGCGGCTTTAAACACTGAAGCTTTCTTT. Translation gives CASSGGAALNTEAFF.